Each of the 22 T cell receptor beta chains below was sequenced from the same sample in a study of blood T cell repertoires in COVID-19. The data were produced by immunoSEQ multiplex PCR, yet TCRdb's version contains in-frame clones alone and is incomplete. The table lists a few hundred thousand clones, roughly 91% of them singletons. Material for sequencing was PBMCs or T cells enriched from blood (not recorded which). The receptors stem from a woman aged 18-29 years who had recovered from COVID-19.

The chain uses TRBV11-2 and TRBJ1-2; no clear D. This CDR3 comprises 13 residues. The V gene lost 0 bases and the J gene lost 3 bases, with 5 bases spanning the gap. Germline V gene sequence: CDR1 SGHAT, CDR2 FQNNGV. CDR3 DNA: TGTGCCAGCAGCTTAGAGGCACACTATGGCTACACCTTC. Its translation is CASSLEAHYGYTF. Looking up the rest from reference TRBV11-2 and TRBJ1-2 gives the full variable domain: EAGVAQSPRYKIIEKRQSVAFWCNPISGHATLYWYQQILGQGPKLLIQFQNNGVVDDSQLPKDRFSAERLKGVDSTLKIQPAKLEDSAVYLCASSLEAHYGYTFGSGTRLTVV.

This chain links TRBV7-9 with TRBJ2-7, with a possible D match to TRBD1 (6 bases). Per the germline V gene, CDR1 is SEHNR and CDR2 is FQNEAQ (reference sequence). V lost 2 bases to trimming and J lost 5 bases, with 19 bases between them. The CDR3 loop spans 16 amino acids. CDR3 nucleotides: TGTGCCAGCAGCTTATTTGGGCGGACAGAGGGGGACGAGCAGTACTTC. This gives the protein CASSLFGRTEGDEQYF.

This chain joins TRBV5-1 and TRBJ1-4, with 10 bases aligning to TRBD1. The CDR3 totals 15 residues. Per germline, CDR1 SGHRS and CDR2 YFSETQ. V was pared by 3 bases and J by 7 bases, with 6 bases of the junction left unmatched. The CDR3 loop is CASSSRQGAFEKLFF. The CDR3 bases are TGCGCCAGCAGCTCTAGACAGGGGGCATTTGAAAAACTGTTTTTT.

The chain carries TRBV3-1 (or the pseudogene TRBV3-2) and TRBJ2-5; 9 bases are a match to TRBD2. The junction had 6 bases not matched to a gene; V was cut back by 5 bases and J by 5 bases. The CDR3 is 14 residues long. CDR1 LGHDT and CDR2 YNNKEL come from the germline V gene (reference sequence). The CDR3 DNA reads TGTGCCAGCAGCGCAGGGACTAGCCGGGAGACCCAGTACTTC. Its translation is CASSAGTSRETQYF.

The DNA for the CDR3 is TGTGCCAGCTCACCTACAGGTACCGAAGCTTTCTTT. This sequence encodes CASSPTGTEAFF. The gene calls are TRBV18 and TRBJ1-1, with D tentatively TRBD1 (5 bases). The germline CDR1 and CDR2 sequences are KGHSH and LQKENI. The CDR3 covers 12 residues. V lost 3 bases and J lost 8, with 10 bases in between.

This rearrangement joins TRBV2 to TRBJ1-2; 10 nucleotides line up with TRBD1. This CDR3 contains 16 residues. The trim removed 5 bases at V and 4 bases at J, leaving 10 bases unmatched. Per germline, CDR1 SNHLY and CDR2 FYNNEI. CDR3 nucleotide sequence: TGTGCCAGCAGTTCCACTCCGACAGGGGGCGTCTATGGCTACACCTTC. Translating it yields CASSSTPTGGVYGYTF.

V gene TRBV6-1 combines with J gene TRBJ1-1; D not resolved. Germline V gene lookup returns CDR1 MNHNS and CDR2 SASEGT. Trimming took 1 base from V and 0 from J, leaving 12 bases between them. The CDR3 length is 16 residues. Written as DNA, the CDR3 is TGTGCCAGCAGTGAAGGTCAGGAGACTATGAACACTGAAGCTTTCTTT. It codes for CASSEGQETMNTEAFF.

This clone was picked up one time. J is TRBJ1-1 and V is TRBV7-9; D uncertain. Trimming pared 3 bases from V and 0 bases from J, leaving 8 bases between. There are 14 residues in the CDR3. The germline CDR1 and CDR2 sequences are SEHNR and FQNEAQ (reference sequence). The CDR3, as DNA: TGTGCCAGCAGCTTCGCGGGCCTGAACACTGAAGCTTTCTTT. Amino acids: CASSFAGLNTEAFF.

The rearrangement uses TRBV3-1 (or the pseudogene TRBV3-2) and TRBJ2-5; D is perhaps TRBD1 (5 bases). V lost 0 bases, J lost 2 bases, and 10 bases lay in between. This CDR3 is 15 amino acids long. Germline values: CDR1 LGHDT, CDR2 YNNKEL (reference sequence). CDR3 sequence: CASSQEAYRQETQYF. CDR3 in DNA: TGTGCCAGCAGCCAAGAGGCGTACAGGCAAGAGACCCAGTACTTC.

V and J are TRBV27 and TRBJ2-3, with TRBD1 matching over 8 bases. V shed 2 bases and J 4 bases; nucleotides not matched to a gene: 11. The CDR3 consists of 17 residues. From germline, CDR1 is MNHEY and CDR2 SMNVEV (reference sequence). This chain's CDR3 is CASSLLPGQDAPDTQYF. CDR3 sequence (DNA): TGTGCCAGCAGTTTACTCCCGGGACAGGACGCACCAGATACGCAGTATTTT.

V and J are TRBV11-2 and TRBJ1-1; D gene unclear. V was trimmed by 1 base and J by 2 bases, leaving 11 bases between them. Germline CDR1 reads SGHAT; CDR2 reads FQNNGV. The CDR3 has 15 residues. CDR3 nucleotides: TGTGCCAGCAGCTTAGCAACAGTATTCAACACTGAAGCTTTCTTT. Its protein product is CASSLATVFNTEAFF.

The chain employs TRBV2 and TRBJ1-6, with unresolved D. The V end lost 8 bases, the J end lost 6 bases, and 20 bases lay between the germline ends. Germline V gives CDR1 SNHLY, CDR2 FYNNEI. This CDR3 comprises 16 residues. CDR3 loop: CASDRGGSTANSPLHF. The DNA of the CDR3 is TGTGCCAGCGATCGGGGAGGGTCCACGGCTAATTCACCCCTCCACTTT.

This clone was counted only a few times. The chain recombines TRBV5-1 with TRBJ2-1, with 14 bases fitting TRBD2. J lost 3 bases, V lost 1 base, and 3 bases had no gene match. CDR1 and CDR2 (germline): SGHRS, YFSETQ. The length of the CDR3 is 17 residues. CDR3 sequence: CASSLWGTSGGYNEQFF. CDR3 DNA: TGCGCCAGCAGCTTGTGGGGGACTAGCGGGGGCTACAATGAGCAGTTCTTC.

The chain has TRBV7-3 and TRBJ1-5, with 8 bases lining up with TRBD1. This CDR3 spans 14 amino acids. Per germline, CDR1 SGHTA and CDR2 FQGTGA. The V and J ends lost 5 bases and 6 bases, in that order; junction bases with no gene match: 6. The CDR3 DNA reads TGTGCCAGCAGCCAGGGGGCGGGAAGTCAGCCCCAGCATTTT. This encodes CASSQGAGSQPQHF.

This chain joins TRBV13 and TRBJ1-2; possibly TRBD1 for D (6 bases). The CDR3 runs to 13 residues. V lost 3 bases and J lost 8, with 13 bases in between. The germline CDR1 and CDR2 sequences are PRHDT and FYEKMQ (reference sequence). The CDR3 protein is CASSFGGRGGYTF. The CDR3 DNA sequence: TGTGCCAGCAGCTTCGGGGGGCGAGGGGGCTACACCTTC.

The CDR3 bases are TGCGCCAGCAGCTTGGACAGGGGTCCCTATGGCTACACCTTC. Translating it yields CASSLDRGPYGYTF. The rearrangement joins TRBV5-1 to TRBJ1-2, with 7 positions matching TRBD1. CDR1 and CDR2 (germline): SGHRS, YFSETQ. The V gene end was trimmed by 0 bases and the J gene end by 4 bases; junction bases not matched to a gene: 3. The length of the CDR3 is 14 residues.

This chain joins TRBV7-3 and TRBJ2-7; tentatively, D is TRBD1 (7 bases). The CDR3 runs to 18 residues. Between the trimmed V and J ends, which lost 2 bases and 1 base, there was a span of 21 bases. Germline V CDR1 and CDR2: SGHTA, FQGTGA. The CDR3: CASSLYVGGGTESYEQYF. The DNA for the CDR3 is TGTGCCAGCAGCTTATACGTCGGTGGGGGGACAGAGTCCTACGAGCAGTACTTC.

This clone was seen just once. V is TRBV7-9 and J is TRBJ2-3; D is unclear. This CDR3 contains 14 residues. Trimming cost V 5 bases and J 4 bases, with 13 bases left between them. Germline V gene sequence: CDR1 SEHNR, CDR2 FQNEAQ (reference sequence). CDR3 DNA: TGTGCCAGCAGCCCCCCCGGGTCCCCAGATACGCAGTATTTT. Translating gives CASSPPGSPDTQYF.

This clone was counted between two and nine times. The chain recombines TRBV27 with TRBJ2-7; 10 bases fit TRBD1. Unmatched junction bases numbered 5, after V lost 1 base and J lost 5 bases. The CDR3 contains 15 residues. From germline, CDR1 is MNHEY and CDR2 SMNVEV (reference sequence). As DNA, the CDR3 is TGTGCCAGCAGTTTATTGGGACAGGGGCCCCACGAGCAGTACTTC. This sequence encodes CASSLLGQGPHEQYF.

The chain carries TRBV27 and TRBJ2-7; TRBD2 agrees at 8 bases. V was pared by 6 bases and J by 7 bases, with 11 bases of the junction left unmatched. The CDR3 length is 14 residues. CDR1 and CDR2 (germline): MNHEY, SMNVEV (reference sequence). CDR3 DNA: TGTGCCAGCAGGCCGGGGGGGGAGTGGTGGGAGCAGTACTTC. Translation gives CASRPGGEWWEQYF.

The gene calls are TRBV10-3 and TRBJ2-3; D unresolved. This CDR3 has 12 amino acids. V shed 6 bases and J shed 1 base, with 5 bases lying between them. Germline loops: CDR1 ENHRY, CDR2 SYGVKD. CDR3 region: CAISVGTDTQYF. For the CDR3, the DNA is TGTGCCATCAGCGTCGGCACAGATACGCAGTATTTT.

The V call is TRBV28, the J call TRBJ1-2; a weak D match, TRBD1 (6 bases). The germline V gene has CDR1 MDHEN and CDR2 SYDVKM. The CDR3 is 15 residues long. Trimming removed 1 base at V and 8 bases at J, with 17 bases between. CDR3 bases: TGTGCCAGCAGTTTATCCCTCGGCAGGGGCGGCGGCTACACCTTC. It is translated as CASSLSLGRGGGYTF.